Below, 2 T cell receptor beta chains from the same sample are listed, as sequenced in a study of cytomegalovirus exposure and HLA in healthy donors. PCR primers comprised 60 Vbeta and 13 Jbeta primers. Measured with immunoSEQ multiplex PCR; TCRdb has only the in-frame clones, and not every one. The sample carries 150,000 to 200,000 clones, more than 85% recorded once. Specimen: PBMCs. Every receptor here comes from a woman between 18 and 29 years old in good health and CMV-seronegative.

This clone has more than one count but fewer than ten. The chain combines TRBV5-3 with TRBJ2-1; 14 bases fit TRBD2. TRBV5-3 is an open reading frame whose function is uncertain. V lost 2 bases to trimming and J lost 8 bases; unmatched junction nucleotides: 9. The CDR3 spans 17 residues. The CDR3 region is CARSFEGTSGRGDEQFF. The CDR3 nucleotides are TGTGCCAGAAGCTTCGAAGGGACTAGCGGGAGAGGAGATGAGCAGTTCTTC.

The chain carries TRBV7-9 and TRBJ1-2; 7 bases align to TRBD1. With 2 bases clipped from V and 4 bases from J, the junction kept 7 bases outside the gene matches. The CDR3 contains 15 residues. Germline lookup yields CDR1 SEHNR and CDR2 FQNEAQ (reference sequence). As DNA, the CDR3 is TGTGCCAGCAGCTTAACCCTGACAGGGATCTATGGCTACACCTTC. It translates to CASSLTLTGIYGYTF.